By sample fraction, the clone carrying this T cell receptor (beta chain) is medium-sized. The data derive from a study of T cell repertoires in MIS-A myocarditis. Profiling relied on immunoSEQ multiplex PCR, and the TCRdb table lists in-frame clones only, not all of them. Of roughly 14,000 clones detected, around 69% appear once; the ten largest clones hold approximately 61%. Germline values: CDR1 SGHDT, CDR2 YYEEEE. The CDR3 has 11 amino acids. Deletions cut 0 bases from V and 5 bases from J, with 2 bases between. The clonotype was recovered from a young man with fulminant myocarditis from multisystem inflammatory syndrome in adults (MIS-A) after COVID-19. Input material: left ventricle heart tissue obtained at autopsy. J is TRBJ1-1 and V is TRBV5-6; D not resolved. This CDR3 reads CASSLGTEAFF. In DNA form, the CDR3 reads TGTGCCAGCAGCTTGGGTACTGAAGCTTTCTTT. Variable domain in full (rest from reference TRBV5-6 and TRBJ1-1): DAGVTQSPTHLIKTRGQQVTLRCSPKSGHDTVSWYQQALGQGPQFIFQYYEEEERQRGNFPDRFSGHQFPNYSSELNVNALLLGDSALYLCASSLGTEAFFGQGTRLTVV.